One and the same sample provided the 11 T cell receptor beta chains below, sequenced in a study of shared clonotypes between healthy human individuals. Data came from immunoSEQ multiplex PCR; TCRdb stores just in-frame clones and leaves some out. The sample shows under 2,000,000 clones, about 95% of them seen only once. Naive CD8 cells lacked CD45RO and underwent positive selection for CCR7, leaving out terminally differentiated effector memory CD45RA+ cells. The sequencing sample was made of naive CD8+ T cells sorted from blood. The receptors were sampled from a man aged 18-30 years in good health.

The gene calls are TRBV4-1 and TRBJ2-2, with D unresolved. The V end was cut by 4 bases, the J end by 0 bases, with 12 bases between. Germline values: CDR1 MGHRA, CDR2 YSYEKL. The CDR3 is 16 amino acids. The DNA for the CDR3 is TGCGCCAGCAGCCCAGACTCCTTAACGAACACCGGGGAGCTGTTTTTT. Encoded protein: CASSPDSLTNTGELFF.

The CDR3 sequence is CASRGPGTGYEQYF. The CDR3 DNA is TGTGCCAGCAGGGGACCAGGGACAGGCTACGAGCAGTACTTC. This chain joins TRBV7-8 and TRBJ2-7; TRBD1 agrees at 8 bases. Germline lookup yields CDR1 SGHVS and CDR2 FQNEAQ. The CDR3 has 14 amino acids. The V and J ends lost 6 bases and 3 bases, in that order; junction bases with no gene match: 7.

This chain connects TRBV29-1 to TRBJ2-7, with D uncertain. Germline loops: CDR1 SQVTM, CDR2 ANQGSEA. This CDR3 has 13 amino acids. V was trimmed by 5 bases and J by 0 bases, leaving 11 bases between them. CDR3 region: CSVSGPNSYEQYF. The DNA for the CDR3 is TGCAGCGTTTCCGGTCCGAACTCCTACGAGCAGTACTTC.

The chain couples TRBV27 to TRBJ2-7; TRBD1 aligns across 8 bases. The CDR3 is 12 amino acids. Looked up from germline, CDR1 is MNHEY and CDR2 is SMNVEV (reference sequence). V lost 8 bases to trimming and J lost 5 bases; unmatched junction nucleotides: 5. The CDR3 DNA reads TGTGCCAGCGCGGGACAGGACAACGAGCAGTACTTC. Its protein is CASAGQDNEQYF.

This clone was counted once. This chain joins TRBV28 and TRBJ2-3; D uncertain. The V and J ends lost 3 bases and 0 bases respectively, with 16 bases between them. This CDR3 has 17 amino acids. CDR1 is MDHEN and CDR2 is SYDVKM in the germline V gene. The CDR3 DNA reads TGTGCCAGCAGTTTTGGGGTATTCAGACCCAGCACAGATACGCAGTATTTT. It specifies CASSFGVFRPSTDTQYF.

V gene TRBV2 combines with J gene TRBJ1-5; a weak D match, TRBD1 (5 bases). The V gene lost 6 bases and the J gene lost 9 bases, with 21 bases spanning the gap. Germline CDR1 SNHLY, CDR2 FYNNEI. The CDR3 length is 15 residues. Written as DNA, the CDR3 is TGTGCCAGCAGGAAAGGAGGGCAGGGAGTATGGCCCCAGCATTTT. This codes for CASRKGGQGVWPQHF.

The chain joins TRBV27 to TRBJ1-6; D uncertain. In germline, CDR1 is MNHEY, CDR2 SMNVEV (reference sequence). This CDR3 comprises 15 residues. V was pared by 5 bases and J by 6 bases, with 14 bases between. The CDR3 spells CASSAYSGSNSPLHF. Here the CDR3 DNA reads TGTGCCAGCAGTGCCTACTCGGGGAGTAATTCACCCCTCCACTTT.

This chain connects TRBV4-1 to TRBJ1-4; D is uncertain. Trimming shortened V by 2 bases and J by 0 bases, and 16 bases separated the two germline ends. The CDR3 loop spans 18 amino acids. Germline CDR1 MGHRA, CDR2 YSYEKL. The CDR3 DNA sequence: TGCGCCAGCAGCCAAAGGGCAGCCGCGGCCGCAACTAATGAAAAACTGTTTTTT. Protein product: CASSQRAAAAATNEKLFF.

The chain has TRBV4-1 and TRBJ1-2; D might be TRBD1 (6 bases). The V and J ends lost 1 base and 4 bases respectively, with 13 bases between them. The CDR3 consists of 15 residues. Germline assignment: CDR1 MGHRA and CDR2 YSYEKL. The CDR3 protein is CASSQAEGDVYGYTF. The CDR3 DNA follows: TGCGCCAGCAGCCAAGCCGAGGGGGATGTCTATGGCTACACCTTC.

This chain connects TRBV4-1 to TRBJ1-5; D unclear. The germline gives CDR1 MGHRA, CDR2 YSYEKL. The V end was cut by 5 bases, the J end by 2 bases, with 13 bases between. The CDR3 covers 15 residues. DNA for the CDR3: TGCGCCAGCAGCTCAAGTACGGGTGGCAATCAGCCCCAGCATTTT. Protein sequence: CASSSSTGGNQPQHF.

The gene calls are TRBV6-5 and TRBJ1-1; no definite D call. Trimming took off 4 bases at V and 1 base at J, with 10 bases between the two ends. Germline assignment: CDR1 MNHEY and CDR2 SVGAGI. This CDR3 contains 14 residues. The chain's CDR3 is CASSSAARNTEAFF. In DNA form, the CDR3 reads TGTGCCAGCAGTTCCGCTGCCAGGAACACTGAAGCTTTCTTT.